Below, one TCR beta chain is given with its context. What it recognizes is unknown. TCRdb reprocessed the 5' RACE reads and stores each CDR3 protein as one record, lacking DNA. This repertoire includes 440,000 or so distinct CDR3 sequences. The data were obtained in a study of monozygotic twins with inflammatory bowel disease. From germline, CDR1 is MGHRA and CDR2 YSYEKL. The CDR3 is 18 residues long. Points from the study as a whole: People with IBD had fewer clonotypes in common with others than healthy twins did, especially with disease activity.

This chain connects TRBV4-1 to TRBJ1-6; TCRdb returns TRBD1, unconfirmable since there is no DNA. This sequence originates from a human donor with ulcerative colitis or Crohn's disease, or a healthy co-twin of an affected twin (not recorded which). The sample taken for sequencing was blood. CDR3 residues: CASSPRAGGISYNSPLHF.